This TCR beta chain was retrieved from a study of blood T cell repertoires in COVID-19. Across the study: Material from acute and convalescent COVID-19 was sourced from the United States, Italy and Spain. In each case, the material was cDNA or gDNA derived from T cells, B-cell-depleted T cells, or PBMCs.

Original analysis: Cell counts per sample came from amplifying reference gene primers. Libraries were prepared by immunoSEQ multiplex PCR; TCRdb keeps only in-frame clonotypes and omits some of them. That table gives V, J and clone size, and the DNA gave D and trimming. The table shows some 40,000 clones, with 88% occurring only once. Germline assignment: CDR1 SGHRS and CDR2 YFSETQ. V gave up 2 bases and J gave up 5 bases; unmatched junction bases: 11. The CDR3 has 16 amino acids. This TCR derives from a man aged 65 to 85 with acute or convalescent COVID-19. The chain combines TRBV5-1 with TRBJ1-1; 8 nucleotides line up with TRBD1. Sequenced input: peripheral blood. CDR3 residues: CASSFSPQGAGTEAFF. As DNA, the CDR3 is TGCGCCAGCAGCTTTTCTCCCCAGGGGGCAGGGACTGAAGCTTTCTTT.